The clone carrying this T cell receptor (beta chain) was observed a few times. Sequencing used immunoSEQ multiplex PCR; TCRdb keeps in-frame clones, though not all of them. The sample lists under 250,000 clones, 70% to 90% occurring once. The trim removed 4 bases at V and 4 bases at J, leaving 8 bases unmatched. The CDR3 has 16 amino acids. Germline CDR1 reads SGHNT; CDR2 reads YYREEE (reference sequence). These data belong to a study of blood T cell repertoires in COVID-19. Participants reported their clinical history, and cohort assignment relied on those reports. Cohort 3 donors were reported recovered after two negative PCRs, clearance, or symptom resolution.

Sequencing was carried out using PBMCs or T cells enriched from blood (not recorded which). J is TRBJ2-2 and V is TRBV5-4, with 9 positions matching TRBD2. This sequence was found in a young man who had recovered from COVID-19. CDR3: CASSDVGGRATGELFF. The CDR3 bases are TGTGCCAGCAGCGATGTAGGCGGGAGGGCCACCGGGGAGCTGTTTTTT.